This is a list of T cell receptor beta chains from one sample in a study of T-cell reconstitution after alpha-beta-depleted transplantation in children. TCRdb re-called the PCR reads through MiXCR, storing one row per CDR3 protein. The sample shows about 340,000 distinct CDR3 sequences, approximately 12% of them seen only once. Here the sequenced sample was PBMCs, taken from the stem cell graft. Every receptor here comes from a human donor who donated a stem cell graft to a child with Fanconi anemia. CDR3s include the opening cysteine and the closing phenylalanine or tryptophan. The order of the fields is J gene, V gene, clone size, D gene, CDR3 protein, CDR3 DNA. A D gene is named only where the DNA matches it firmly. A clone size is listed for some rows: how often the clone was seen (once, few, many), or a class if it is expanded.

TRBJ2-2,TRBV19,few,TRBD2,CASSILAGANTGELFF,TGTGCCAGTAGTATCCTAGCGGGGGCGAACACCGGGGAGCTGTTTTTT
TRBJ2-6,TRBV6-5,few,.,CASSYSGGSGANVLTF,TGTGCCAGCAGTTACTCCGGGGGCTCTGGGGCCAACGTCCTGACTTTC
TRBJ2-5,TRBV12-3/TRBV12-4,.,.,CASSLITQETQYF,TGTGCCAGCAGTCTCATCACCCAAGAGACCCAGTACTTC
TRBJ2-1,TRBV5-4,few,.,CASSLELTGSYNEQFF,TGTGCCAGCAGCTTGGAGCTCACCGGCTCCTACAATGAGCAGTTCTTC
TRBJ1-1,TRBV4-3,.,TRBD1,CASSQRTGRGRGNTEAFF,TGCGCCAGCAGCCAACGGACGGGGAGGGGGCGGGGGAACACTGAAGCTTTCTTT
TRBJ2-1,TRBV5-1,.,TRBD1,CASSPGTGGLGEQFF,TGCGCCAGCAGCCCCGGGACAGGGGGTTTAGGTGAGCAGTTCTTC
TRBJ2-7,TRBV6-2/TRBV6-3,few,TRBD1,CASSYSIRQGAFEQYF,TGTGCCAGCAGTTACTCGATCCGACAGGGGGCTTTCGAACAGTACTTC
TRBJ2-5,TRBV12-3/TRBV12-4,many,.,CASTRNSETVETQYF,TGTGCCAGCACCCGAAATTCAGAAACGGTGGAGACCCAGTACTTC
TRBJ2-5,TRBV5-1,many,TRBD2,CASHGGSTQETQYF,TGCGCCAGCCACGGGGGGAGCACCCAAGAGACCCAGTACTTC
TRBJ1-5,TRBV21-1,few,.,CASTPNRDRAPVAPQHF,TGTGCCAGCACCCCCAACCGGGACAGGGCCCCCGTCGCGCCCCAGCATTTT
TRBJ2-3,TRBV12-3/TRBV12-4,.,.,CASSRRASSQYF,TGTGCCAGCAGCCGTAGGGCCTCGTCGCAGTATTTT
TRBJ2-5,TRBV5-4,.,.,CASSPLHGSGAKTQYF,TGTGCCAGCAGCCCCCTCCACGGGTCAGGGGCCAAGACCCAGTACTTC
TRBJ2-4,TRBV27,few,.,CASSLSGQNIQYF,TGTGCCAGCAGTCTGAGTGGTCAAAACATTCAGTACTTC
TRBJ2-7,TRBV15,few,TRBD1,CATSSWDRAYEQYF,TGTGCCACCAGCTCTTGGGACAGAGCCTACGAGCAGTACTTC
TRBJ1-1,TRBV20-1,many,TRBD1,CSARVRDRGGTEAFF,TGCAGTGCTAGAGTCCGGGACAGGGGTGGCACTGAAGCTTTCTTT
TRBJ2-3,TRBV7-2,few,.,CASSLRGPQPDTQYF,TGTGCCAGCAGCTTGAGGGGACCCCAGCCAGATACGCAGTATTTT
TRBJ2-7,TRBV14,medium-sized,TRBD1,CASSHRDSLYEQYF,TGTGCCAGCAGCCACCGGGACAGCTTATACGAGCAGTACTTC
TRBJ1-4,TRBV15,few,.,CATSTQGPTNEKLFF,TGTGCCACCAGCACGCAGGGGCCAACTAATGAAAAACTGTTTTTT
TRBJ2-1,TRBV4-3,many,TRBD2,CASSQQRGDYNEQFF,TGCGCCAGCAGCCAACAGCGGGGGGATTACAATGAGCAGTTCTTC
TRBJ2-2,TRBV11-2,many,.,CASRTRQNTGELFF,TGTGCCAGCAGGACTCGACAGAACACCGGGGAGCTGTTTTTT
TRBJ2-3,TRBV28,many,TRBD2,CASSSILAGGTDTQYF,TGTGCCAGCAGCTCTATTCTAGCGGGGGGCACAGATACGCAGTATTTT
TRBJ2-1,TRBV27,.,TRBD2,CASSGPSGGNEQFF,TGTGCCAGCTCCGGGCCTAGCGGGGGCAATGAGCAGTTCTTC
TRBJ2-2,TRBV6-2/TRBV6-3,few,TRBD1,CASRLGQGNTGELFF,TGTGCCAGCAGGCTAGGACAGGGGAACACCGGGGAGCTGTTTTTT
TRBJ2-7,TRBV28,many,.,CASSLGVSTQSGQYF,TGTGCCAGCAGTTTGGGGGTCTCAACCCAATCCGGGCAGTACTTC
TRBJ2-7,TRBV7-9,few,.,CASSLGQRTGLYEQYF,TGTGCCAGCAGCCTGGGTCAAAGAACGGGGCTTTACGAGCAGTACTTC
TRBJ1-6,TRBV5-1,many,.,CASSPSGQSSYNSPLHF,TGCGCCAGCAGCCCGTCGGGACAAAGCTCCTATAATTCACCCCTCCACTTT
TRBJ2-7,TRBV6-5,many,.,CASSSVGGLGEQYF,TGTGCCAGCAGTTCTGTCGGGGGGCTCGGCGAGCAGTACTTC
TRBJ1-3,TRBV7-9,many,.,CASSPGGSVGNTIYF,TGTGCCAGCAGCCCTGGTGGTTCGGTCGGAAACACCATATATTTT
TRBJ1-2,TRBV6-1,.,TRBD1,CASSRDRSDGYTF,TGTGCCAGCAGCCGGGACAGGTCCGATGGCTACACCTTC
TRBJ2-7,TRBV5-1,.,.,CASTSWFPTRGDEQYF,TGCGCCAGCACATCGTGGTTCCCTACCAGGGGTGACGAGCAGTACTTC
TRBJ2-3,TRBV6-2/TRBV6-3,.,.,CASSYPDLISTDTQYF,TGTGCCAGCAGTTACCCGGACTTGATCAGCACAGATACGCAGTATTTT
TRBJ1-1,TRBV5-1,few,TRBD1,CASSLNPTGQATEAFF,TGCGCCAGCAGCTTGAACCCTACAGGACAGGCTACTGAAGCTTTCTTT
TRBJ2-1,TRBV20-1,.,TRBD1,CSGRGPGSNEQFF,TGCAGTGGTAGGGGGCCTGGATCCAATGAGCAGTTCTTC
TRBJ2-2,TRBV4-3,.,TRBD1,CASSHSTGTGGNTGELFF,TGCGCCAGCAGCCATTCTACCGGGACAGGGGGGAACACCGGGGAGCTGTTTTTT
TRBJ2-1,TRBV2,.,TRBD1,CASREDRYNEQFF,TGTGCCAGCAGGGAGGACAGGTACAATGAGCAGTTCTTC
TRBJ1-5,TRBV10-2,many,.,CASRAPGVKDQPQHF,TGCGCCAGCAGAGCGCCAGGGGTGAAAGATCAGCCCCAGCATTTT
TRBJ2-7,TRBV10-3,many,TRBD2,CAIRKTSGSYEQYF,TGTGCCATCAGAAAGACTAGCGGTTCCTACGAGCAGTACTTC
TRBJ1-1,TRBV29-1,few,.,CSVVRGMNTEAFF,TGCAGCGTGGTAAGGGGGATGAACACTGAAGCTTTCTTT
TRBJ2-1,TRBV7-2,few,.,CASSNTGRYNEQFF,TGTGCCAGCAGTAACACAGGGAGATACAATGAGCAGTTCTTC
TRBJ2-5,TRBV5-1,many,.,CASAAGFGGTQYF,TGCGCCAGCGCCGCCGGGTTCGGGGGGACCCAGTACTTC
TRBJ2-3,TRBV5-1,many,.,CASSLMGAQGDTQYF,TGCGCCAGCAGCTTGATGGGGGCGCAGGGAGATACGCAGTATTTT